Following are 16 T cell receptor beta chains from one sample sequenced in a study of T cell repertoires in cytomegalovirus infection. TCRdb itself ran the reads through MiXCR, one entry per CDR3 protein. The sample records about 450,000 distinct CDR3 sequences, 30% to 40% being singletons. The sequenced sample was PBMCs. All receptors derive from a human donor in good health (CMV status not recorded). Some clones in this sample may be carry-over from other donors' samples.

The sample holds a few counts of this clonotype. The V and J genes are TRBV11-2 and TRBJ2-7; TRBD2 aligns across 8 bases. The CDR3 has 15 residues. Germline values: CDR1 SGHAT, CDR2 FQNNGV. With 5 bases clipped from V and 2 bases from J, the junction kept 8 bases outside the gene matches. The CDR3 nucleotides are TGTGCCAGCAGCGCCGGGGGGGCTCGGACCTACGAGCAGTACTTC. Translation: CASSAGGARTYEQYF.

This clonotype showed up just once. One end of the junction does not line up with germline, which may come from a read error. V is TRBV4-1 and J is TRBJ2-7; D gene ambiguous. Per germline, CDR1 MGHRA and CDR2 YSYEKL. CDR3 size: 14 residues. The CDR3 sequence is CATSQVESYCEQYF. The CDR3 bases are TGCGCCACCAGCCAAGTCGAGTCGTATTGCGAGCAGTACTTC.

The chain has TRBV6-8 and TRBJ2-5; tentative D call: TRBD1 (6 bases). V shed 6 bases and J shed 4 bases, with 15 bases lying between them. Germline CDR1 and CDR2: MNHGY and SAAAGT. The length of the CDR3 is 14 residues. The CDR3 DNA reads TGTGCCAGCAGAAAACAGGGTTCAGGAGAGACCCAGTACTTC. Translated, it gives CASRKQGSGETQYF.

The V gene is TRBV7-9, the J gene TRBJ1-2; 7 bases agree with TRBD1. The CDR3 has 15 amino acids. Germline V gene lookup returns CDR1 SEHNR and CDR2 FQNEAQ (reference sequence). With 5 bases clipped from V and 0 bases from J, the junction kept 6 bases outside the gene matches. The CDR3 DNA sequence: TGTGCCAGCAGCCCCCGGACAGGTTCTAACTATGGCTACACCTTC. It specifies CASSPRTGSNYGYTF. Full variable domain (rest looked up from reference TRBV7-9 and TRBJ1-2): DTGVSQNPRHKITKRGQNVTFRCDPISEHNRLYWYRQTLGQGPEFLTYFQNEAQLEKSRLLSDRFSAERPKGSFSTLEIQRTEQGDSAMYLCASSPRTGSNYGYTFGSGTRLTVV.

The chain uses TRBV27 and TRBJ1-5; D unclear. V lost 3 bases, J lost 2 bases, and 14 bases lay in between. This CDR3 spans 16 amino acids. CDR1 MNHEY and CDR2 SMNVEV come from the germline V gene (reference sequence). Written as DNA, the CDR3 is TGTGCCAGCAGTTTGGGCGGAGGTGGAGGCAATCAGCCCCAGCATTTT. Translation: CASSLGGGGGNQPQHF.

This clonotype showed up many times. The rearrangement uses TRBV7-2 and TRBJ2-7; 12 bases map to TRBD2. The CDR3 consists of 15 residues. Trimming at V came to 5 bases and at J to 2 bases, leaving 4 bases not matched to a gene. CDR1 SGHTA and CDR2 FQGNSA come from the germline V gene. The CDR3 loop reads CASSHTSGGTYEQYF. Written as DNA, the CDR3 is TGTGCCAGCAGCCACACTAGCGGGGGGACCTACGAGCAGTACTTC.

This clonotype was recorded at least ten times. The V gene is TRBV7-6, the J gene TRBJ2-3; tentatively, D is TRBD1 or TRBD2 (5 bases each). Trimming took 3 bases from V and 2 from J, leaving 9 bases between them. The CDR3 is made up of 14 amino acids. The V gene's germline CDR1 is SGHVS and CDR2 FNYEAQ. As DNA, the CDR3 is TGTGCCAGCAGCTTTAACGGGGCCACAGATACGCAGTATTTT. This sequence encodes CASSFNGATDTQYF.

J is TRBJ1-5 and V is TRBV12-3 or TRBV12-4; 7 bases map to TRBD1. The CDR3 is made up of 14 amino acids. Trimming at V came to 5 bases and at J to 3 bases, leaving 4 bases not matched to a gene. This CDR3 reads CASSRGRVNQPQHF. The CDR3 DNA sequence: TGTGCCAGCAGTAGGGGGCGTGTCAATCAGCCCCAGCATTTT.

This clonotype was seen a handful of times. The genes are TRBV6-2 or TRBV6-3 and TRBJ2-7, with a possible D match to TRBD2 (5 bases). The CDR3 totals 14 residues. Looked up from germline, CDR1 is MNHEY and CDR2 is SVGEGT. The V gene lost 2 bases and the J gene lost 2 bases, with 10 bases spanning the gap. The CDR3 loop reads CASSYRGNPYEQYF. CDR3 sequence (DNA): TGTGCCAGCAGTTACCGGGGTAACCCCTACGAGCAGTACTTC.

The chain uses TRBV4-2 and TRBJ2-1, with 8 bases fitting TRBD1. Germline lookup yields CDR1 LGHNA and CDR2 YNFKEQ. V was pared by 4 bases and J by 6 bases, with 11 bases of the junction left unmatched. The CDR3 runs 16 residues. CDR3 DNA sequence: TGTGCCAGCAGCCCAACCTGGACAGGGTACGGCAATGAGCAGTTCTTC. Protein sequence: CASSPTWTGYGNEQFF.

This rearrangement joins TRBV7-2 to TRBJ2-5; no reliable D call. V was trimmed by 2 bases and J by 5 bases, leaving 12 bases between them. Germline V lookup: CDR1 SGHTA, CDR2 FQGNSA. CDR3 length equals 14 residues. CDR3 bases: TGTGCCAGCAGCTTACCTCCCGCGGTGGAGACCCAGTACTTC. It codes for CASSLPPAVETQYF. Based on the CDR3 plus reference TRBV7-2 and TRBJ2-5, the full variable domain is GAGVSQSPSNKVTEKGKDVELRCDPISGHTALYWYRQSLGQGLEFLIYFQGNSAPDKSGLPSDRFSAERTGGSVSTLTIQRTQQEDSAVYLCASSLPPAVETQYFGPGTRLLVL.

The V gene is TRBV7-6, the J gene TRBJ2-7; no firm D call. The germline V and J ends were trimmed by 1 base and 0 bases, with 13 bases remaining between them. The CDR3 is made up of 16 amino acids. The germline CDR1 and CDR2 sequences are SGHVS and FNYEAQ. The CDR3 loop is CASSLGKVDPSYEQYF. The DNA of the CDR3 is TGTGCCAGCAGCTTAGGAAAAGTGGACCCCTCCTACGAGCAGTACTTC.

The genes are TRBV20-1 and TRBJ2-5; D perhaps matches TRBD1 (5 bases). CDR1 is DFQATT and CDR2 is SNEGSKA in the germline V gene (reference sequence). With 1 base removed from V and 2 bases from J, the gap between germline ends came to 17 bases. This CDR3 comprises 16 residues. The CDR3 DNA reads TGCAGTGCTAGAGGTTCAGTGCGCGGACAACAAGAGACCCAGTACTTC. It is translated as CSARGSVRGQQETQYF.

The table lists this clonotype with many counts. The chain couples TRBV7-8 to TRBJ1-3; possible D gene TRBD1, 5 bases. Germline CDR1 reads SGHVS; CDR2 reads FQNEAQ. This CDR3 spans 16 amino acids. V was shortened by 5 bases and J by 4 bases, with 18 bases between the two germline ends. The CDR3 DNA reads TGTGCCAGCAGCACTGGGGACCTTCTGGCAGGAAACACCATATATTTT. Its translation: CASSTGDLLAGNTIYF.

The gene calls are TRBV10-2 and TRBJ2-7; D is uncertain. This CDR3 region has 11 residues. CDR1 is WSHSY and CDR2 is SAAADI in the germline V gene. The V end was cut by 8 bases, the J end by 5 bases, with 10 bases between. CDR3 sequence: CASLGRDEQYF. In nucleotides, the CDR3 is TGCGCCAGCCTTGGTAGAGACGAGCAGTACTTC.

The V and J genes are TRBV7-9 and TRBJ2-1, with D unclear. Per germline, CDR1 SEHNR and CDR2 FQNEAQ (reference sequence). With 5 bases removed from V and 10 bases from J, the gap between germline ends came to 9 bases. The CDR3 length is 11 residues. The CDR3 reads CASSPMKEQFF. DNA for the CDR3: TGTGCCAGCAGCCCCATGAAGGAGCAGTTCTTC.